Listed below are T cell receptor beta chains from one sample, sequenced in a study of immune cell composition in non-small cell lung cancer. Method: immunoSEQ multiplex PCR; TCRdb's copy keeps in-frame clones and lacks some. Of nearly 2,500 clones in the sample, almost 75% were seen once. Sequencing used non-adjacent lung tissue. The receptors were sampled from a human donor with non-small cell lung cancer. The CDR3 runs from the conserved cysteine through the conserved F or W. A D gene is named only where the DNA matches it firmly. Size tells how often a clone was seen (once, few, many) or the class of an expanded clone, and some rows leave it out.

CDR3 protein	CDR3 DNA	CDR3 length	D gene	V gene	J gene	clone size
CASSSGTGPAKF	TGTGCCAGCAGCTCCGGGACAGGGCCAGCCAAATTT	12	TRBD1	TRBV7-6	TRBJ1-1	NA
CASSLTSGPYNEQFF	TGTGCCAGCAGCTTAACTAGCGGGCCGTACAATGAGCAGTTCTTC	15	TRBD2	TRBV7-2	TRBJ2-1	NA
CASSQDRVSGSRVGETQYF	TGTGCCAGCAGCCAAGATCGGGTTAGCGGGAGTAGGGTTGGAGAGACCCAGTACTTC	19	TRBD2	TRBV4-2	TRBJ2-5	NA
CASSLGGTGRGGTEAFF	TGTGCCAGCAGCTTGGGAGGGACAGGGCGGGGAGGCACTGAAGCTTTCTTT	17	TRBD1	TRBV5-4	TRBJ1-1	NA
CASKRSSYNSPLHF	TGTGCCAGCAAGAGGAGCTCCTATAATTCACCCCTCCACTTT	14	NA	TRBV28	TRBJ1-6	NA
CASSFVGQGGEKLFF	TGTGCCAGCAGTTTCGTGGGACAGGGAGGTGAAAAACTGTTTTTT	15	TRBD1	TRBV27	TRBJ1-4	NA
CASSLGRGAGELFF	TGTGCCAGCAGCTTAGGAAGGGGCGCCGGGGAGCTGTTTTTT	14	NA	TRBV11-2	TRBJ2-2	NA
CATGQGENTEAFF	TGTGCCACGGGACAGGGAGAGAACACTGAAGCTTTCTTT	13	TRBD1	TRBV6-1	TRBJ1-1	medium-sized
CASSQGGGGAEKLFF	TGCGCCAGCAGCCAAGGTGGAGGGGGGGCTGAAAAACTGTTTTTT	15	NA	TRBV4-3	TRBJ1-4	NA
CASSGEASGRAWDTQYF	TGTGCCAGCAGTGGAGAGGCTAGCGGGAGGGCCTGGGATACGCAGTATTTT	17	TRBD2	TRBV27	TRBJ2-3	once
CASRRGEKLFF	TGTGCCAGCAGGCGCGGTGAAAAACTGTTTTTT	11	NA	TRBV28	TRBJ1-4	NA
CASSPRPGLAGRETQYF	TGTGCCAGCAGCCCCCGACCGGGACTAGCGGGACGAGAGACCCAGTACTTC	17	TRBD2	TRBV9	TRBJ2-5	once
CASSERSYGYTF	TGTGCCAGCAGTGAGCGGAGCTATGGCTACACCTTC	12	NA	TRBV6-1	TRBJ1-2	NA
CASSSPDYLLTGELFF	TGTGCCAGCAGTTCACCGGACTACCTCCTCACCGGGGAGCTGTTTTTT	16	NA	TRBV28	TRBJ2-2	NA
CASSARATGELFF	TGTGCCAGCAGTGCCCGAGCGACCGGGGAGCTGTTTTTT	13	NA	TRBV6-5	TRBJ2-2	few
CASRPQAGEQYF	TGTGCCAGCAGGCCGCAGGCGGGAGAGCAGTACTTC	12	NA	TRBV11-2	TRBJ2-7	NA
CASSKDRVCSGELFF	TGTGCCAGCAGCAAGGACAGGGTTTGTTCCGGGGAGCTGTTTTTT	15	NA	TRBV21-1	TRBJ2-2	few
CASSSPGSWNTGELFF	TGTGCCAGCAGCTCCCCGGGTAGCTGGAACACCGGGGAGCTGTTTTTT	16	NA	TRBV13	TRBJ2-2	few
CASSQVEDGKSGRVQYEQYF	TGTGCCAGCAGCCAAGTTGAAGACGGGAAAAGCGGGAGGGTACAGTACGAGCAGTACTTC	20	TRBD2	TRBV14	TRBJ2-7	NA
CASSVVPDSGTDTQYF	TGTGCCAGCAGCGTAGTACCGGACAGCGGCACAGATACGCAGTATTTT	16	NA	TRBV5-6	TRBJ2-3	NA
CASRGGYGQPQHF	TGTGCCAGCAGGGGGGGGTACGGTCAGCCCCAGCATTTT	13	NA	TRBV2	TRBJ1-5	NA
CASRPTGGNEKLFF	TGTGCCAGCAGGCCGACAGGAGGTAATGAAAAACTGTTTTTT	14	NA	TRBV28	TRBJ1-4	NA
CASSLGLANTGELFF	TGCGCCAGCAGCTTGGGACTAGCGAACACCGGGGAGCTGTTTTTT	15	TRBD2	TRBV4-1	TRBJ2-2	NA
CASRNQVNTGELFF	TGTGCCAGCAGGAACCAGGTGAACACCGGGGAGCTGTTTTTT	14	NA	TRBV6-1	TRBJ2-2	NA
CASSLDLYWGQGTDTQYF	TGTGCCAGCAGCTTAGACCTATATTGGGGGCAAGGCACAGATACGCAGTATTTT	18	NA	TRBV11-2	TRBJ2-3	NA
CASSVERTGYETQYF	TGTGCCAGCAGCGTAGAACGGACAGGGTACGAGACCCAGTACTTC	15	TRBD1	TRBV9	TRBJ2-5	NA
CASSIEGLDKNYGYTF	TGTGCCAGTAGTATAGAGGGGCTAGACAAGAACTATGGCTACACCTTC	16	NA	TRBV19	TRBJ1-2	NA
CASMLAGQGNHEQYF	TGTGCCAGTATGCTGGCGGGACAGGGGAACCACGAGCAGTACTTC	15	TRBD1	TRBV19	TRBJ2-7	few
CASSPTGANTGELFF	TGTGCCAGCAGCCCGACAGGGGCCAACACCGGGGAGCTGTTTTTT	15	TRBD1	TRBV6-5	TRBJ2-2	NA
CASSPAGYNEQFF	TGCGCCAGCAGCCCAGCGGGGTACAATGAGCAGTTCTTC	13	TRBD2	TRBV5-1	TRBJ2-1	NA
CASSFKQGGYEQYF	TGCGCCAGCAGCTTTAAACAGGGGGGCTACGAGCAGTACTTC	14	TRBD1	TRBV5-1	TRBJ2-7	NA
CASRQGVLSSYEQYF	TGTGCCAGTAGGCAGGGGGTACTTTCCTCCTACGAGCAGTACTTC	15	TRBD1	TRBV19	TRBJ2-7	NA
CASRRTSGYNEQFF	TGTGCCAGCAGGAGGACTAGCGGATACAATGAGCAGTTCTTC	14	TRBD2	TRBV25-1	TRBJ2-1	large
CASSLQTSGAFEQFF	TGTGCCAGCAGCCTCCAGACTAGCGGAGCTTTTGAGCAGTTCTTC	15	TRBD2	TRBV7-8	TRBJ2-1	NA
CASKIDSSYEQYF	TGTGCCAGCAAAATAGACAGCTCCTACGAGCAGTACTTC	13	NA	TRBV28	TRBJ2-7	few
CASSAGQGDYGYTF	TGTGCCAGCAGCGCCGGACAGGGGGACTATGGCTACACCTTC	14	TRBD1	TRBV9	TRBJ1-2	NA
CASSFPRTSGDRYEQYF	TGTGCCAGCAGTTTCCCTCGAACTAGCGGAGATAGGTACGAGCAGTACTTC	17	TRBD2	TRBV28	TRBJ2-7	NA
CASSNPGQGLAGRSYEQYF	TGTGCCAGCAGCAACCCGGGACAGGGCCTAGCGGGACGATCCTACGAGCAGTACTTC	19	NA	TRBV28	TRBJ2-7	NA
CASSPTGLLGTQYF	TGTGCCAGCAGCCCGACAGGGCTGCTAGGTACGCAGTATTTT	14	TRBD1	TRBV7-9	TRBJ2-3	NA
CASSKVEGERYEQYF	TGTGCCAGCAGCAAGGTAGAGGGGGAGAGGTACGAGCAGTACTTC	15	NA	TRBV21-1	TRBJ2-7	NA
CASTMDRGYGYTF	TGTGCCAGCACCATGGACAGGGGCTATGGCTACACCTTC	13	TRBD1	TRBV5-4	TRBJ1-2	NA
CASSGPGQGENGYTF	TGTGCCAGTAGTGGTCCGGGACAGGGGGAGAATGGCTACACCTTC	15	TRBD1	TRBV19	TRBJ1-2	NA
CASSLGLPGTYGYTF	TGTGCCAGCAGCTTAGGCCTCCCAGGGACTTATGGCTACACCTTC	15	NA	TRBV7-2	TRBJ1-2	NA
CASSFRRPGANVLTF	TGTGCCAGCAGCTTCCGCAGGCCAGGGGCCAACGTCCTGACTTTC	15	NA	TRBV5-6	TRBJ2-6	once
CASRRQGPNNEQFF	TGTGCCAGCAGAAGACAGGGGCCAAACAATGAGCAGTTCTTC	14	TRBD1	TRBV27	TRBJ2-1	NA
CASSAIRSPYNEQFF	TGTGCCAGCAGCGCCATTAGGAGTCCTTACAATGAGCAGTTCTTC	15	NA	TRBV6-1	TRBJ2-1	NA
CASSPPYRILSSHEQYF	TGCGCCAGCAGTCCTCCCTACAGGATCCTCTCTTCCCACGAGCAGTACTTC	17	NA	TRBV23-1	TRBJ2-7	NA
CASSTPPGQEKIYGYTF	TGTGCCAGTAGTACCCCGCCGGGACAGGAAAAAATCTATGGCTACACCTTC	17	TRBD1	TRBV19	TRBJ1-2	NA
CASSFQASYNEQFF	TGTGCCAGCAGTTTCCAGGCCTCCTACAATGAGCAGTTCTTC	14	NA	TRBV6-6	TRBJ2-1	NA
CASSQLQGVHTEAFF	TGCGCCAGCAGCCAACTACAGGGGGTTCACACTGAAGCTTTCTTT	15	TRBD1	TRBV4-3	TRBJ1-1	NA
CASSWTRETQYF	TGTGCCAGCAGCTGGACACGGGAGACCCAGTACTTC	12	NA	TRBV6-5	TRBJ2-5	NA
CASNAGGSSGANVLTF	TGCGCCAGCAATGCAGGGGGTAGCTCTGGGGCCAACGTCCTGACTTTC	16	TRBD1	TRBV5-1	TRBJ2-6	NA
CASARGTFSTDTQYF	TGTGCCAGCGCTCGCGGAACCTTTAGCACAGATACGCAGTATTTT	15	NA	TRBV2	TRBJ2-3	NA
CASSLGQLAGAQETQYF	TGCGCCAGCAGCTTGGGTCAACTAGCGGGAGCGCAAGAGACCCAGTACTTC	17	TRBD2	TRBV5-1	TRBJ2-5	NA